In its sample, the clone carrying this T cell receptor (beta chain) was seen many times. The sample originates from a study of spatial heterogeneity in lung cancer. This CDR3 region has 12 residues. CDR1 and CDR2 from the germline V gene are LNHDA and SQIVND (reference sequence). Deletions cut 1 base from V and 4 bases from J, with 4 bases between. Time point reported: blood at routine non-recurrence follow-up after resection. A unique molecular identifier was attached to every TCR cDNA molecule. MiXCR was run by TCRdb on the 5' RACE reads, yielding one entry per CDR3 protein. The sample holds some 35,000 distinct CDR3 sequences, 6% to 9.5% seen once.

This TCR came from a male donor with early-stage non-small cell lung cancer. The input for sequencing was PBMCs, taken at follow-up. V usage is TRBV19 and J usage is TRBJ2-5; D not certain. CDR3 region: CASSIGGETQYF. CDR3 DNA sequence: TGTGCCAGTAGTATAGGGGGAGAGACCCAGTACTTC.